These T cell receptor beta chains were read from a single sample in a study of PD-1 blockade in classical Hodgkin lymphoma. Data came from immunoSEQ multiplex PCR; TCRdb stores just in-frame clones and leaves some out. The sample lists tens of thousands of clones; less than 75% were seen once. Source: CD4+ T cells from blood, taken before the fourth cycle of nivolumab. The receptor set was obtained from a human donor with classical Hodgkin lymphoma. CDR3s include the opening cysteine and the closing phenylalanine or tryptophan. A D gene is named only where the DNA matches it firmly. Size values are once, few and many counts, or a class for expanded clones, and some rows have none.

clone_size j_call v_call d_call cdr3_aa cdr3_nt
- TRBJ2-1 TRBV4-2 - CASSLSGAGVDEQFF TGTGCCAGCAGCCTCTCAGGGGCGGGGGTCGATGAGCAGTTCTTC
- TRBJ2-5 TRBV4-3 - CASSQEYQETQYF TGCGCCAGCAGCCAAGAGTATCAAGAGACCCAGTACTTC
- TRBJ2-1 TRBV2 TRBD1 CASRVTGGAANEQFF TGTGCCAGCAGAGTTACAGGGGGCGCAGCAAATGAGCAGTTCTTC
- TRBJ2-1 TRBV29-1 - CSVEVSPQRRFF TGCAGCGTTGAAGTTTCCCCCCAACGTCGGTTCTTC
- TRBJ1-1 TRBV6-1 - CASSGHLNTEAFF TGTGCCAGCAGCGGACATTTGAACACTGAAGCTTTCTTT
- TRBJ1-1 TRBV5-1 TRBD1 CASSLGTGARVMNTEAFF TGCGCCAGCAGCTTGGGGACAGGGGCGCGGGTGATGAACACTGAAGCTTTCTTT
few TRBJ2-1 TRBV2 TRBD1 CASSRTGVSEQFF TGTGCCAGCAGCAGGACAGGGGTGAGTGAGCAGTTCTTC
once TRBJ1-4 TRBV7-9 TRBD1 CASSLRGGEIEKLFF TGTGCCAGCAGCTTACGAGGGGGCGAGATCGAAAAACTGTTTTTT
- TRBJ2-1 TRBV6-5 TRBD2 CASSNYLAGFYNEQFF TGTGCCAGCAGTAACTATCTAGCGGGGTTTTACAATGAGCAGTTCTTC
- TRBJ1-1 TRBV6-5 TRBD1 CASSQLTGGGVAFF TGTGCCAGCAGTCAACTGACAGGGGGCGGGGTAGCTTTCTTT
- TRBJ1-5 TRBV5-1 - CASSLDVNQPQHF TGCGCCAGCAGCTTGGACGTCAATCAGCCCCAGCATTTT
- TRBJ2-7 TRBV2 TRBD1 CASRAGTGGYEQYF TGTGCCAGCAGAGCCGGGACAGGGGGCTACGAGCAGTACTTC
- TRBJ1-4 TRBV5-1 - CASSLRALNEKLFF TGCGCCAGCAGCTTGAGGGCCCTAAATGAAAAACTGTTTTTT
few TRBJ2-7 TRBV2 - CASRRDTTYEQYF TGTGCCAGCAGGAGGGACACTACCTACGAGCAGTACTTC
few TRBJ2-5 TRBV11-2 - CASSLERAEETQYF TGTGCCAGCAGCTTAGAACGGGCAGAAGAGACCCAGTACTTC
- TRBJ1-6 TRBV5-4 TRBD1 CASSLAQAGGDNSPLHF TGTGCCAGCAGCTTGGCCCAGGCAGGGGGGGATAATTCACCCCTCCACTTT
few TRBJ1-1 TRBV7-2 TRBD1 CASSAGTGGQHTEAFF TGTGCCAGCAGCGCCGGGACAGGGGGCCAGCACACTGAAGCTTTCTTT
once TRBJ2-3 TRBV6-1 - CASSQKDTQYF TGTGCCAGCAGCCAGAAGGATACGCAGTATTTT
- TRBJ2-7 TRBV2 TRBD2 CASSEPSGGLSSYEQYF TGTGCCAGCAGTGAACCTAGCGGGGGCCTCAGCTCCTACGAGCAGTACTTC
- TRBJ2-7 TRBV19 - CASSIIGGGEQYF TGTGCCAGTAGTATTATAGGGGGTGGCGAGCAGTACTTC
- TRBJ2-7 TRBV5-5 - CASSHREGYEQYF TGTGCCAGCAGCCACAGGGAGGGCTACGAGCAGTACTTC
- TRBJ2-2 TRBV19 - CASSIQTNTGELFF TGTGCCAGTAGTATTCAGACGAACACCGGGGAGCTGTTTTTT
- TRBJ1-2 TRBV6-6 - CASRRGITYGYTF TGTGCCAGCAGAAGGGGAATCACCTATGGCTACACCTTC
- TRBJ2-5 TRBV7-9 TRBD1 CASSFLGQGRETQYF TGTGCCAGCAGCTTTTTGGGACAGGGGAGGGAGACCCAGTACTTC
- TRBJ1-2 TRBV19 - CASTLQDPNYGYTF TGTGCCAGTACCCTCCAGGATCCTAACTATGGCTACACCTTC
- TRBJ2-3 TRBV28 TRBD2 CASSFAPGLGSLTDTQYF TGTGCCAGCAGTTTTGCCCCTGGACTAGGGTCCTTAACAGATACGCAGTATTTT
few TRBJ1-6 TRBV7-8 TRBD1 CASSGQGGNNSPLHF TGTGCCAGCAGCGGACAAGGGGGCAATAATTCACCCCTCCACTTT
- TRBJ1-5 TRBV6-4 - CASSGDSNQPQHF TGTGCCAGCAGTGGGGATAGCAATCAGCCCCAGCATTTT
- TRBJ2-5 TRBV6-5 - CASGRVLETQYF TGTGCCAGCGGACGGGTTCTGGAGACCCAGTACTTC
- TRBJ2-7 TRBV2 - CASETGPYEQYF TGTGCCAGTGAGACGGGTCCCTACGAGCAGTACTTC